This T cell receptor beta chain was sequenced during a study of radiotherapy plus CTLA-4 blockade in lung cancer (dated by TCRdb to the late 2010s). Context from the whole study: Objective responses occurred in 18% of enrolled patients, and about 30% achieved disease control. Findings and caveats that apply to the study as a whole: After treatment with radiotherapy and ipilimumab, TCR clones that originated in tumors expanded in peripheral blood. The strongest predictors of response were reported to be early dynamic shifts in blood T cell clones along with a rise in serum interferon-beta following radiation.

The study tested focal radiation therapy combined with CTLA-4 blockade (ipilimumab) in patients with chemo-refractory metastatic non-small-cell lung cancer. The library was generated by the immunoSEQ multiplex PCR assay. TCRdb carries this immuneACCESS record with in-frame sequences only. Its versions omit some clonotypes, under half of them owing to an unresolved V gene in the studies checked, with the rest unexplained. For this sample the table gives around 99,000 clones, of which around 90% were detected only once. The ten largest clones take up 4.5% to 5% of the sample. Per the germline V gene, MNHNS is the CDR1 and SASEGT is the CDR2. Counted from cysteine to phenylalanine, this CDR3 has 15 amino acids. Only the CDR3 part of the read is kept: 45 bases, read in frame from the first base. Trimming removed 0 bases from V and 1 base from J, leaving 7 bases between the germline ends. About this clone: Its antigen remains unidentified. The sample holds no much larger clone one base away, and base qualities are not on file.

The material was peripheral blood, obtained from a patient treated with radiotherapy plus ipilimumab. The chain couples TRBV6-1 to TRBJ1-5; the D gene is perhaps TRBD1, from 5 matching bases. This receptor was identified in a human donor with non-small cell lung cancer that progressed on radiotherapy plus ipilimumab. The sequenced DNA: TGTGCCAGCAGTGAAGCCGGGGGAAGCAATCAGCCCCAGCATTTT. Translated, it gives CASSEAGGSNQPQHF.